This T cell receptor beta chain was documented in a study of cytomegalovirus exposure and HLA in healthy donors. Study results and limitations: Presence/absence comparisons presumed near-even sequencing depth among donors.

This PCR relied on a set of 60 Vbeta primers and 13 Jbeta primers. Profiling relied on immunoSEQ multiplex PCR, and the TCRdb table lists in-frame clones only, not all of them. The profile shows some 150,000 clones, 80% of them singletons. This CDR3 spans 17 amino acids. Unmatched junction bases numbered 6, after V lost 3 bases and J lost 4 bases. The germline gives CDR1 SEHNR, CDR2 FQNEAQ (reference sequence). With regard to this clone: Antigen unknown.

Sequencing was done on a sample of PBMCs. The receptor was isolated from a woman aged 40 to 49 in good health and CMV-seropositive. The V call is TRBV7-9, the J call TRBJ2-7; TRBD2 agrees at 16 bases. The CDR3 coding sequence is TGTGCCAGCAGCTTGGGACTAGCGGGAGGGCATGGATACGAGCAGTACTTC. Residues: CASSLGLAGGHGYEQYF.